This TCR beta chain was found in a study of blood T cell repertoires in COVID-19. Some clones are missing from TCRdb's copy, which holds only in-frame ones; the method was immunoSEQ multiplex PCR. The sample lists approximately 81,000 clones; approximately 78% were seen once. From germline, CDR1 is SQVTM and CDR2 ANQGSEA. The germline V and J ends were trimmed by 7 bases and 5 bases, with 18 bases remaining between them. The CDR3 covers 13 residues. The chain carries TRBV29-1 and TRBJ2-7, with D perhaps TRBD1 (5 bases). The sequencing sample was made of peripheral blood. The source is a human donor in a cohort sampled during active COVID-19. CDR3 sequence: CSGLDSPYNEQYF. DNA for the CDR3: TGCAGCGGGTTAGACAGCCCCTACAACGAGCAGTACTTC.